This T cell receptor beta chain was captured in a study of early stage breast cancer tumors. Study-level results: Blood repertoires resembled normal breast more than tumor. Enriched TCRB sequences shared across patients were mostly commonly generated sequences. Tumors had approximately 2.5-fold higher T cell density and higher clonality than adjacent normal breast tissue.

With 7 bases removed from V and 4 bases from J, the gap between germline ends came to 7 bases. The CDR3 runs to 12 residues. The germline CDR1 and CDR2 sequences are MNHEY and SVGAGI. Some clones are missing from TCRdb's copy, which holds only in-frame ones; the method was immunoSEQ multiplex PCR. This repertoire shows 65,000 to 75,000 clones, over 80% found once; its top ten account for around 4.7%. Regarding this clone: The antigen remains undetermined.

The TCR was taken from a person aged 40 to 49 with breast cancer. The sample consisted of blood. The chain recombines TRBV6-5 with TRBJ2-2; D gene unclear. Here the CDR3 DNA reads TGTGCCAGCACCCCCACCACCGGGGAGCTGTTTTTT. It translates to CASTPTTGELFF.